The 3 T cell receptor beta chains below all came from one sample that was sequenced in a study of T-cell reconstitution after alpha-beta-depleted transplantation in children. The TCRbeta library was prepared with unique molecular identifiers. TCRdb processed the PCR reads anew with MiXCR; each CDR3 protein has one entry. The sample carries roughly 350,000 distinct CDR3 sequences, about a tenth recorded once. The input for sequencing was PBMCs from the stem cell graft donor, taken from the stem cell graft. The origin of the receptors is a human donor who donated a stem cell graft to a child with acute lymphoblastic leukemia.

This clonotype was observed a few times. CDR3 coding DNA: TGCGCCAGCAGCTTGCTCCGGACTAGCGGGACCCAAGAGACCCAGTACTTC. Its translation is CASSLLRTSGTQETQYF. The chain is built from TRBV5-1 and TRBJ2-5, with 12 bases that match TRBD2. J lost 1 base, V lost 1 base, and 5 bases had no gene match. CDR3 length equals 17 residues. CDR1 is SGHRS, CDR2 YFSETQ, per germline.

This chain joins TRBV12-3 or TRBV12-4 and TRBJ1-2; D gene uncertain. V gave up 6 bases and J gave up 2 bases, with 16 bases separating them. The CDR3 has 15 residues. The CDR3 spells CASSSSGGVNYGYTF. CDR3 nucleotides: TGTGCCAGCAGCTCGAGTGGTGGTGTGAACTATGGCTACACCTTC.

The rearrangement joins TRBV24-1 to TRBJ2-3, with a tentative D call TRBD1 (5 bases). Trimming left V 2 bases short and J 6 bases short, with 8 bases between. The CDR3 has 13 amino acids. Germline V gives CDR1 KGHDR, CDR2 SFDVKD. The CDR3: CATSDSPGDTQYF. CDR3 DNA sequence: TGTGCCACCAGTGATTCCCCAGGGGATACGCAGTATTTT.